The 13 T cell receptor beta chains reported below all come from one sample, sequenced in a study of OX40 agonist ivuxolimab in advanced cancers. Here immunoSEQ multiplex PCR was the method, and the copy in TCRdb shows in-frame clones only, minus some. The sample has under 75,000 clones, roughly 91% seen once. This specimen consisted of CD4+ or CD8+ T cells sorted from blood, obtained in a trial of the OX40 agonist ivuxolimab. Receptor source: an adult with an advanced solid tumor such as melanoma, head and neck, liver or kidney cancer.

The rearrangement joins TRBV6-1 to TRBJ2-7, with 10 bases that match TRBD2. The junction had 11 bases not matched to a gene; V was cut back by 9 bases and J by 6 bases. This CDR3 has 14 residues. Germline V gene lookup returns CDR1 MNHNS and CDR2 SASEGT. The CDR3 DNA sequence: TGTGCCAGTCAAAGGACTAGCGGCTTCGGCGAGCAGTACTTC. The encoded protein is CASQRTSGFGEQYF.

The chain joins TRBV7-9 to TRBJ1-1; possibly TRBD1 for D (5 bases). V was trimmed by 0 bases and J by 1 base, leaving 9 bases between them. The CDR3 spans 15 residues. Germline lookup yields CDR1 SEHNR and CDR2 FQNEAQ (reference sequence). The DNA for the CDR3 is TGTGCCAGCAGCTTAGCCCACGGGGGGAACACTGAAGCTTTCTTT. It specifies CASSLAHGGNTEAFF.

The chain employs TRBV6-5 and TRBJ2-1; the D is unclear. Trimming removed 4 bases at V and 8 bases at J, with 12 bases between. The germline V gene has CDR1 MNHEY and CDR2 SVGAGI. The CDR3 length is 13 residues. In DNA, the CDR3 is TGTGCCAGCAGTTTCCGGACGGGCGATGAGCAGTTCTTC. It is translated as CASSFRTGDEQFF.

The V call is TRBV7-9, the J call TRBJ2-3; D not certain. Per germline, CDR1 SEHNR and CDR2 FQNEAQ (reference sequence). The V gene lost 4 bases and the J gene lost 0 bases, with 8 bases spanning the gap. This CDR3 contains 14 residues. CDR3 loop: CASSYRPSTDTQYF. The CDR3 DNA is TGTGCCAGCAGCTACCGGCCAAGCACAGATACGCAGTATTTT.

The chain joins TRBV6-5 to TRBJ2-3, with D perhaps matching TRBD2 (6 bases). The length of the CDR3 is 12 residues. CDR1 MNHEY and CDR2 SVGAGI come from the germline V gene. The CDR3 loop reads CAAGTLTDTQYF. Here the CDR3 DNA reads TGTGCGGCGGGAACCCTTACAGATACGCAGTATTTT.

The chain recombines TRBV28 with TRBJ2-7; D is perhaps TRBD2 (6 bases). Germline V gene lookup returns CDR1 MDHEN and CDR2 SYDVKM. The V end was cut by 4 bases, the J end by 2 bases, with 15 bases between. This CDR3 spans 15 amino acids. In DNA, the CDR3 is TGTGCCAGCAGTTCTCCGGGACTCATAGCCTACGAGCAGTACTTC. As protein: CASSSPGLIAYEQYF.

The V and J genes are TRBV19 and TRBJ1-2; perhaps TRBD1 as D (6 bases). The CDR3 is made up of 14 amino acids. CDR1 and CDR2 (germline): LNHDA, SQIVND (reference sequence). V gave up 8 bases and J gave up 4 bases, with 17 bases separating them. CDR3 region: CASSPGVGSYGYTF. DNA for the CDR3: TGTGCCAGTTCTCCAGGGGTGGGTAGCTATGGCTACACCTTC.

The rearrangement joins TRBV27 to TRBJ2-1; 8 bases are shared with TRBD2. CDR1 and CDR2 from the germline V gene are MNHEY and SMNVEV (reference sequence). The CDR3 is 12 residues long. CDR3 in amino acids: CWGPGGQGEQFF. In nucleotides, the CDR3 is TGTTGGGGGCCGGGAGGGCAGGGTGAGCAGTTCTTC.

This sequence joins TRBV19 and TRBJ2-2, with D unresolved. V was shortened by 7 bases and J by 1 base, with 13 bases between the two germline ends. The germline gives CDR1 LNHDA, CDR2 SQIVND (reference sequence). This CDR3 is built from 15 residues. CDR3 amino acids: CASTYGTRNTGELFF. In nucleotides, the CDR3 is TGTGCCAGTACCTATGGAACTCGGAACACCGGGGAGCTGTTTTTT. The whole variable domain, remainder taken from reference TRBV19 and TRBJ2-2, is DGGITQSPKYLFRKEGQNVTLSCEQNLNHDAMYWYRQDPGQGLRLIYYSQIVNDFQKGDIAEGYSVSREKKESFPLTVTSAQKNPTAFYLCASTYGTRNTGELFFGEGSRLTVL.

The chain's CDR3 is CASSQVPQEVNTEAFF. The CDR3 DNA is TGCGCCAGCAGCCAAGTCCCCCAGGAGGTGAACACTGAAGCTTTCTTT. This chain joins TRBV4-1 and TRBJ1-1; D is undetermined. The V gene lost 1 base and the J gene lost 0 bases, with 12 bases spanning the gap. Germline lookup yields CDR1 MGHRA and CDR2 YSYEKL. The CDR3 contains 16 residues.

The chain has TRBV27 and TRBJ1-5, with D maybe TRBD1 (6 bases). CDR1 is MNHEY, CDR2 SMNVEV, per germline (reference sequence). This CDR3 spans 11 amino acids. The CDR3 DNA follows: TGTGGTACAGGGTACAATCAGCCCCAGCATTTT. Protein sequence: CGTGYNQPQHF.

This clone was counted once. This chain links TRBV25-1 with TRBJ2-5, with 7 bases lining up with TRBD1. V lost 6 bases and J lost 2; bases outside the gene matches: 9. CDR3 length equals 15 residues. CDR1 is MGHDK and CDR2 is SYGVNS in the germline V gene. DNA of the CDR3: TGTGCCAGCAGCGTCGCCGGGACAGCACAAGAGACCCAGTACTTC. Residues: CASSVAGTAQETQYF. Drawing the rest from reference TRBV25-1 and TRBJ2-5, the complete variable domain is EADIYQTPRYLVIGTGKKITLECSQTMGHDKMYWYQQDPGMELHLIHYSYGVNSTEKGDLSSESTVSRIRTEHFPLTLESARPSHTSQYLCASSVAGTAQETQYFGPGTRLLVL.

The V gene is TRBV13, the J gene TRBJ1-4; no firm D call. CDR1 and CDR2 (germline): PRHDT, FYEKMQ (reference sequence). Deletions cut 5 bases from V and 1 base from J, with 11 bases between. CDR3 size: 15 residues. The CDR3 nucleotides read TGTGCCAGCAGCGAGGGCGGGTTAACTAATGAAAAACTGTTTTTT. Its protein product is CASSEGGLTNEKLFF.